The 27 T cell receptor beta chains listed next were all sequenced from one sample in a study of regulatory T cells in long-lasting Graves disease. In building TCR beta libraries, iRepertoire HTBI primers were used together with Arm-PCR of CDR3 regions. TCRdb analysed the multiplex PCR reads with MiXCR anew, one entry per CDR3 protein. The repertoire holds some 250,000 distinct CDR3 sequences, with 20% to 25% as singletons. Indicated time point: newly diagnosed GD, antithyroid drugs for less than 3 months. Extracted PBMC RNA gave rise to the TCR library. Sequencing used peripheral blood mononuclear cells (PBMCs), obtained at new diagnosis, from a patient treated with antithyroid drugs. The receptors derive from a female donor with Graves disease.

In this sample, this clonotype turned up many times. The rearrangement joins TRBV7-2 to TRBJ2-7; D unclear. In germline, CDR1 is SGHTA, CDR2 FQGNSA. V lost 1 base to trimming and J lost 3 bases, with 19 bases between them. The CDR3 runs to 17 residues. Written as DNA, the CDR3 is TGTGCCAGCAGCTTAGTTTCGGGTCCGGAACGCAGCTACGAGCAGTACTTC. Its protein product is CASSLVSGPERSYEQYF.

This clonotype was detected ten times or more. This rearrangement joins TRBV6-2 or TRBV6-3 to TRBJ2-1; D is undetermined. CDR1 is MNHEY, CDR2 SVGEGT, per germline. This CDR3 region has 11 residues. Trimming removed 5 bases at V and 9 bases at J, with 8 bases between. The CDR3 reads CASSELIEQFF. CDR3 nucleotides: TGTGCCAGCAGTGAACTGATTGAGCAGTTCTTC.

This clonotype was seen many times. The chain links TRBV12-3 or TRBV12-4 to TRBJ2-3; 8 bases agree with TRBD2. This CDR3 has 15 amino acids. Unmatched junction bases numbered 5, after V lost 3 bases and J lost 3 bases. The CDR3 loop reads CASSFVIAGTDTQYF. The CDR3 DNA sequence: TGTGCCAGCAGTTTCGTGATAGCGGGGACAGATACGCAGTATTTT.

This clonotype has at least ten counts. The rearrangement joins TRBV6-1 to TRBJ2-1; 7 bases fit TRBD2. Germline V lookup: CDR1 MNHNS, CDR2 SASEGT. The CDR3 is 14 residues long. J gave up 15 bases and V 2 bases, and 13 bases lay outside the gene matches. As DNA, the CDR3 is TGTGCCAGCAGTGAATTAACCGGGGGGACGACCCCGTTCTTC. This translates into CASSELTGGTTPFF.

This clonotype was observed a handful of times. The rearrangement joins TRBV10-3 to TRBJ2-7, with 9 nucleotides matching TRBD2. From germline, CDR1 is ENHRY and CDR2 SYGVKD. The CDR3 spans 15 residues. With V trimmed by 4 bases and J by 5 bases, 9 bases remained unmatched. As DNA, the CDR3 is TGTGCCATCAGTGCTCCGGGACTAGCTCCCGACGAGCAGTACTTC. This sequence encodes CAISAPGLAPDEQYF.

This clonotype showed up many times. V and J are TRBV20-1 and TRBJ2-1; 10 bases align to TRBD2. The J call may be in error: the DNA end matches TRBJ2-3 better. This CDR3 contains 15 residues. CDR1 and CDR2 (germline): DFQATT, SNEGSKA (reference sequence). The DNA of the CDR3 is TGCAGTGCTCCACTGGCGACTAGCGGGACAGATACGCAGTATTTT. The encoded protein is CSAPLATSGTDTQYF.

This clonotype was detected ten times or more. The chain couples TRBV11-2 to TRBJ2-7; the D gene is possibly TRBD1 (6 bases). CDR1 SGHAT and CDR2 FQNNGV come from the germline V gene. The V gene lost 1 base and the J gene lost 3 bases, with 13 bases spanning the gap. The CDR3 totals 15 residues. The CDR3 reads CASSLVTGILYEQYF. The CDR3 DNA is TGTGCCAGCAGCTTAGTAACAGGGATCCTCTACGAGCAGTACTTC.

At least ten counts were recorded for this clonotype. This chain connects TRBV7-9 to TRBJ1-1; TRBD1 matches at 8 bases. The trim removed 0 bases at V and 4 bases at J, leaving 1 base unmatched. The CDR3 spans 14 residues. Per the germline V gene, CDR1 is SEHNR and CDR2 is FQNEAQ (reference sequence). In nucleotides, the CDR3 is TGTGCCAGCAGCTTAGCTACAGGGGGCACTGAAGCTTTCTTT. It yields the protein CASSLATGGTEAFF.

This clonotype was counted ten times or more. CDR3 amino acids: CASTGLLAGDTQYF. DNA for the CDR3: TGTGCCAGCACCGGACTCCTTGCCGGAGATACGCAGTATTTT. V usage is TRBV6-1 and J usage is TRBJ2-3, with a tentative D call TRBD2 (5 bases). Trimming left V 7 bases short and J 5 bases short, with 16 bases between. Germline loops: CDR1 MNHNS, CDR2 SASEGT. The CDR3 has 14 amino acids.

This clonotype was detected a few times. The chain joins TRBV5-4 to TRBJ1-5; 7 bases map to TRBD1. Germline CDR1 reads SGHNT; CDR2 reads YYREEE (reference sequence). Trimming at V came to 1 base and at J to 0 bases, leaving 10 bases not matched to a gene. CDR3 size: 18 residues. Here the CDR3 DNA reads TGTGCCAGCAGCTTGATTGGGACAGACGAATATAGCAATCAGCCCCAGCATTTT. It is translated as CASSLIGTDEYSNQPQHF.

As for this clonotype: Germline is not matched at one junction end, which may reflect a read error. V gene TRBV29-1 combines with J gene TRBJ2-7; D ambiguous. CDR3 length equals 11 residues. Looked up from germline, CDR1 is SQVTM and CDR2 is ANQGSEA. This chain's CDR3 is CSVVENYERYF. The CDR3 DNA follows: TGCAGCGTTGTAGAGAACTACGAGCGGTACTTC.

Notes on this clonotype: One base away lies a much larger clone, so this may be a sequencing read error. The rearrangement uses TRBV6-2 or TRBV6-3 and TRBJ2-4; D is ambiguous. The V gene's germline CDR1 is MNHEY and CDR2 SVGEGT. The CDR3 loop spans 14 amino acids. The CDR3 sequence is CAISEEMAKNIQYF. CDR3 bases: TGTGCCATCAGTGAAGAAATGGCCAAAAACATTCAGTACTTC.

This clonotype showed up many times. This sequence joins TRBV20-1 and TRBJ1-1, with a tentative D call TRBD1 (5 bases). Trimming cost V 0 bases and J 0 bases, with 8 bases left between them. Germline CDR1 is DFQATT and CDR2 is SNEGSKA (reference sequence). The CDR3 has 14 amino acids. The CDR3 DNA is TGCAGTGCTAGAGAAGGGACGATGAACACTGAAGCTTTCTTT. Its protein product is CSAREGTMNTEAFF.

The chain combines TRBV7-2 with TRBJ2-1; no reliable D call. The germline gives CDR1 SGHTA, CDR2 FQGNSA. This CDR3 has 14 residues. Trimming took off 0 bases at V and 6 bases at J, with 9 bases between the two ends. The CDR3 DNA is TGTGCCAGCAGCTTAGCGTTGCGGATCAATGAGCAGTTCTTC. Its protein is CASSLALRINEQFF.

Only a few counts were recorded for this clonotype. The CDR3 here is CASSLYGGNTEAFF. The CDR3 nucleotides read TGTGCCAGCAGCTTGTACGGAGGCAACACTGAAGCTTTCTTT. V and J are TRBV5-6 and TRBJ1-1; no clear D gene. This CDR3 is 14 amino acids long. V was clipped by 1 base and J by 2 bases, with 9 bases between them. CDR1 and CDR2 (germline): SGHDT, YYEEEE. Together with reference TRBV5-6 and TRBJ1-1, the CDR3 gives the full variable domain: DAGVTQSPTHLIKTRGQQVTLRCSPKSGHDTVSWYQQALGQGPQFIFQYYEEEERQRGNFPDRFSGHQFPNYSSELNVNALLLGDSALYLCASSLYGGNTEAFFGQGTRLTVV.

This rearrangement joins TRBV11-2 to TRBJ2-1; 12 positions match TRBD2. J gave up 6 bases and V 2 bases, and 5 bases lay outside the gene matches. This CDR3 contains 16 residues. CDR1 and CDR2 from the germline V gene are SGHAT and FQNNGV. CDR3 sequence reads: CASSLLAGGLSNEQFF. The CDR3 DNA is TGTGCCAGCAGCTTACTAGCGGGGGGGCTGTCCAATGAGCAGTTCTTC.

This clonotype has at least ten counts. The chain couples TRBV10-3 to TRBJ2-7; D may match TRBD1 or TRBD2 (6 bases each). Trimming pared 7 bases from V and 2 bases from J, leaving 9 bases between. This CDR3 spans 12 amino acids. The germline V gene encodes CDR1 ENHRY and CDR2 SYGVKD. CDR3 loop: CAIKGGPYEQYF. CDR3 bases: TGTGCCATCAAGGGGGGACCCTACGAGCAGTACTTC.

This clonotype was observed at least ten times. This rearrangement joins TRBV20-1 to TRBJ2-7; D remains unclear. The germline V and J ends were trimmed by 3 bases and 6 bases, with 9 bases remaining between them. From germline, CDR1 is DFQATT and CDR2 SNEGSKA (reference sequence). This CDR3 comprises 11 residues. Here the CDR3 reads CSARERFEQYF. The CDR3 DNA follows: TGCAGTGCTAGGGAGAGGTTCGAGCAGTACTTC.

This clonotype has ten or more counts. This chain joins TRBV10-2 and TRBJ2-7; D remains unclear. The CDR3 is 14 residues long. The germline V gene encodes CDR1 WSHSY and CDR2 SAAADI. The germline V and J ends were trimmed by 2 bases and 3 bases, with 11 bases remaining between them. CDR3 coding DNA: TGCGCCAGCAGTGAGCCCCGATCGGACTACGAGCAGTACTTC. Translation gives CASSEPRSDYEQYF.

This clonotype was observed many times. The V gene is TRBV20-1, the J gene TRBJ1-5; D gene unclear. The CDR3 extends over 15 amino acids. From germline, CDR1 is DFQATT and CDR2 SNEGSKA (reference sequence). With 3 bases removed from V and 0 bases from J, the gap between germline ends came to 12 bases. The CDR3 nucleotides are TGCAGTGCTAGGCTTGGCAGCGTTAGCAATCAGCCCCAGCATTTT. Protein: CSARLGSVSNQPQHF.

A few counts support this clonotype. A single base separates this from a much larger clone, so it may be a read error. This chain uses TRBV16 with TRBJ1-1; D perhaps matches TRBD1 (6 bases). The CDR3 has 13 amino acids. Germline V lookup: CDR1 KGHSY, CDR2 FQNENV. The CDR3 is CASRDTRTTEALF. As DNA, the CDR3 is TGTGCCAGTCGGGACACCAGAACGACTGAAGCTCTCTTT.

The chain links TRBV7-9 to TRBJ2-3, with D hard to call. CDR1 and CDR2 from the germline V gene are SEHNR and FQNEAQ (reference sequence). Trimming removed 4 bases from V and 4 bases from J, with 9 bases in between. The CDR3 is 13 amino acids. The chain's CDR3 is CASSSHGADTQYF. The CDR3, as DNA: TGTGCCAGCAGCTCTCACGGCGCAGATACGCAGTATTTT.

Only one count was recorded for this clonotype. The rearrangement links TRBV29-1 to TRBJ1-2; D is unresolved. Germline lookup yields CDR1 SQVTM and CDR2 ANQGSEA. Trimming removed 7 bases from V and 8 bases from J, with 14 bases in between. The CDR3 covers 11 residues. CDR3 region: CSASGGSGYTF. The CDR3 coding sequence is TGCAGCGCCTCGGGAGGGAGCGGCTACACCTTC.

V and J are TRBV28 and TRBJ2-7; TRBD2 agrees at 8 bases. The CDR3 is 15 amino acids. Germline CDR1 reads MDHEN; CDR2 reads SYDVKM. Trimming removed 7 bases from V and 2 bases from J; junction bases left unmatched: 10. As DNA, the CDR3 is TGTGCCAGCAACGCACCGGGGGGGCAGACCTACGAGCAGTACTTC. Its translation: CASNAPGGQTYEQYF.

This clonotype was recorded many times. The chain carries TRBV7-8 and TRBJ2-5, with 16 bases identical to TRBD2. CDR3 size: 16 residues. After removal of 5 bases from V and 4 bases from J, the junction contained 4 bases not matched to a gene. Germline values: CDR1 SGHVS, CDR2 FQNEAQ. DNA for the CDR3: TGTGCCAGCAGCCTGGGACTAGCGGGAGGGCGAGAGACCCAGTACTTC. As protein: CASSLGLAGGRETQYF.

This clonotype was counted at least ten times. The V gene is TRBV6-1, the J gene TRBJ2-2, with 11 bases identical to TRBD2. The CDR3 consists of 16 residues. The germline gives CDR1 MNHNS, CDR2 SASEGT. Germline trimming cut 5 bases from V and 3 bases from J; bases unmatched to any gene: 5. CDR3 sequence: CASSPGLAEDTGELFF. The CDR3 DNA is TGTGCCAGCAGTCCGGGACTAGCGGAGGACACCGGGGAGCTGTTTTTT.

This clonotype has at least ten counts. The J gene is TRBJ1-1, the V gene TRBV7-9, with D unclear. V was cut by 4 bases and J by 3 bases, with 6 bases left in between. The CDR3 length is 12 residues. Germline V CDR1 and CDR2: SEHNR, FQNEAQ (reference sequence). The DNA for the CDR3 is TGTGCCAGCAGCTCTCAATACACTGAAGCTTTCTTT. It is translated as CASSSQYTEAFF.